This T cell receptor beta chain was captured in a study of cytomegalovirus exposure and HLA in healthy donors. Study conclusions and caveats: Being indistinguishable, some V segments were excluded, TRBV6-2 and TRBV6-3 among them. Researchers reported in a later analysis that a missense DCLRE1C variant was tied to TCR beta V- and J-gene trimming.

The PCR was carried out with 60 Vbeta primers and 13 Jbeta primers. Some clones are missing from TCRdb's copy, which holds only in-frame ones; the method was immunoSEQ multiplex PCR. The data hold about 150,000 clones, with roughly 70% observed a single time. CDR3 length: 12 amino acids. Per the germline V gene, CDR1 is SEHNR and CDR2 is FQNEAQ (reference sequence). About this clone: Antigen: not known. Compared with germline, one end of the junction differs, possibly owing to a read error.

This receptor was obtained from a man between 25 and 39 years old in good health and CMV-seronegative. The chain combines TRBV7-9 with TRBJ1-4; D is uncertain. The sample taken for sequencing was PBMCs. The chain's CDR3 is CASSLEGAKLLF. CDR3 nucleotides: TGTGCCAGCAGCTTAGAGGGAGCAAAACTGCTTTTT.